The following is a TCR beta chain sequence with its context. TCR alpha and beta CDR3 regions were amplified from RNA using iRepertoire nested multiplex PCR. One entry per CDR3 protein results from TCRdb running MiXCR on the multiplex PCR reads. The table includes 300,000 to 450,000 distinct CDR3 sequences, about 40% detected once. The data originate from a study of glioma-infiltrating T cells. About the study: Glioblastomas were WHO grade IV, sampled at first diagnosis; low-grade were grade II.

The CDR3 covers 14 residues. Looked up from germline, CDR1 is SEHNR and CDR2 is FQNEAQ (reference sequence). Trimming took off 5 bases at V and 0 bases at J, with 8 bases between the two ends. The chain uses TRBV7-9 and TRBJ1-3, with D hard to call. The clonotype comes from a human donor with low-grade glioma or glioblastoma, undergoing nonglioma brain surgery, or in good health (not recorded which). The sample was glioma tissue, nonneoplastic brain tissue, or PBMCs (not recorded which). DNA of the CDR3: TGTGCCAGCAGCCCCCGTCCCTCTGGAAACACCATATATTTT. As protein: CASSPRPSGNTIYF. Variable domain in full (rest from reference TRBV7-9 and TRBJ1-3): DTGVSQNPRHKITKRGQNVTFRCDPISEHNRLYWYRQTLGQGPEFLTYFQNEAQLEKSRLLSDRFSAERPKGSFSTLEIQRTEQGDSAMYLCASSPRPSGNTIYFGEGSWLTVV.